This T cell receptor beta chain was identified in a study of graft-versus-host responses after intestinal transplantation. Trimming removed 4 bases at V and 4 bases at J, with 9 bases between. CDR3 length: 13 amino acids. Germline V gene data show CDR1 as SEHNR and CDR2 as FQNEAQ (reference sequence). Findings and limits, study-wide: High graft-versus-host to host-versus-graft clonal ratios were seen in allografts of patients with graft-donor T cell macrochimerism.

This clone was picked up one time. Its antigen remains unidentified. The table came from immunoSEQ multiplex PCR; TCRdb's copy has only in-frame clones and leaves some out. This sample has approximately 90,000 clones, with 91% found just once. This TCR was sampled from a human donor who was the organ donor for an intestinal transplant. The sequenced sample was unstimulated CD8+ T cells sorted from spleen or lymph node cells, obtained before transplant. V usage is TRBV7-9 and J usage is TRBJ2-3; possibly TRBD1 or TRBD2 for D (5 bases each). As DNA, the CDR3 is TGTGCCAGCAGCTCCTGGGGACCAGATACGCAGTATTTT. Residues: CASSSWGPDTQYF.